The source of this TCR beta chain is a study of chemoradiotherapy in HPV16-positive cancers. Study information: A couple of HPV16-positive patients' cells yielded candidate HPV-specific clones and common motifs. Whole-study results and caveats: Candidate HPV-specific clones and E7-related TCR motifs grew in tumor during treatment. For HPV16-positive patients, expanding HPV-responsive T cells associated with longer recurrence-free survival.

Samples were taken several times over chemoradiotherapy. Worth noting for this clone: Its antigen is still unknown.

V was shortened by 0 bases and J by 7 bases, with 16 bases between the two germline ends. Germline CDR1 and CDR2: SGHTA and FQGNSA. This CDR3 comprises 16 residues. Data came from immunoSEQ multiplex PCR; TCRdb stores just in-frame clones and leaves some out. The sample consists of some 28,000 clones, approximately 84% of them appearing once. The clonotype originates from a human donor with HPV-associated anogenital cancer. The source was blood, collected from a patient who underwent chemoradiotherapy. The rearrangement links TRBV7-2 to TRBJ1-3; D might be TRBD1 (6 bases). The CDR3 protein is CASSLAWGGVRNTIYF. The CDR3 region has the DNA TGTGCCAGCAGCTTAGCATGGGGGGGCGTTAGGAACACCATATATTTT.